These T cell receptor beta chains were read from a single sample in a study of shared clonotypes between healthy human individuals. Repertoires were generated with immunoSEQ multiplex PCR, while TCRdb's copy carries only in-frame clones and drops some. The table records 2.3 million or so clones, 85% to 95% of them present only once. Sequencing used naive CD4+ T cells from PBMCs. The receptors derive from a man between 18 and 35 years old in good health. Some clones in this sample may be carry-over from other donors' samples. CDR3s leave out the opening cysteine and the closing phenylalanine or tryptophan. The D gene is left open where the match is weak.

ASSLLVAGGPREQY,TRBV4-2,TRBD2,14
ASRRGGYGQY,TRBV28,.,10
ASTNRGNQPQH,TRBV19,.,11
ASSPLQGGALNTEAF,TRBV18,.,15
ASSPRDHQETQY,TRBV9,.,12
ASSLKEGVLN,TRBV28,.,10
ASSSNPWVANEKLF,TRBV7-2,.,14
ASSQDLQGVSF,TRBV14,TRBD1,11
ASSSRTMLSTGELF,TRBV7-2,.,14
ARALQSTDTQY,TRBV21-1,.,11
ASSSKGLAVQETQY,TRBV5-1,.,14
ASSLSSGELF,TRBV7-9,.,10
ASSRQGQGNQDTQY,TRBV4-1,TRBD1,14
ASSQVGLIQY,TRBV4-1,.,10
ASSPPLSNTGELF,TRBV18,.,13
ASSYRNEQY,TRBV6-6,.,9
ASSQEADLTGEKLF,TRBV4-3,TRBD1,14
ASSYELKGDTGELF,TRBV6-5,.,14
ASSLAILSGSSYNEQF,TRBV7-2,.,16
ASRRTQAFNQPQH,TRBV19,.,13
ASNSQGTDTNTEAF,TRBV5-1,TRBD1,14
ASSPLGDSTNTQY,TRBV7-2,.,13
ASSVTMGTGFEKLF,TRBV5-5,TRBD1,14
ASSLPGLASYEQY,TRBV6-6,.,13
ASRFGLLYEQY,TRBV28,.,11
ASSIEAVSYEQY,TRBV19,.,12
ASSPSGAETQY,TRBV7-2,.,11
ASSSSRRNTEAF,TRBV5-6,.,12
AWVSLGNTIY,TRBV30,.,10